The 30 T cell receptor beta chains below all came from one sample that was sequenced in a study of T cell clonotyping in hematopoietic cell transplantation. The time point denotes: recipient sample about 28 days before transplant, after cytoreduction. Using immunoSEQ multiplex PCR, the repertoire was profiled, and TCRdb retains in-frame clones only, with some absent. The profile shows about 19,000 clones, approximately 75% of them singletons. The starting material was peripheral blood mononuclear cells, obtained before stem cell transplant. The receptors originated from a man aged 60-69 years with acute myeloid leukemia. Some clones in this sample may be carry-over from other donors' samples.

The chain couples TRBV29-1 to TRBJ1-1; D is unresolved. The CDR3 consists of 12 residues. V was trimmed by 6 bases and J by 0 bases, leaving 8 bases between them. CDR1 and CDR2 (germline): SQVTM, ANQGSEA. CDR3 sequence: CSVRPMNTEAFF. The CDR3 region has the DNA TGCAGCGTCCGTCCCATGAACACTGAAGCTTTCTTT.

The genes are TRBV19 and TRBJ1-5, with 8 nucleotides matching TRBD1. CDR1 and CDR2 (germline): LNHDA, SQIVND (reference sequence). The CDR3 has 14 amino acids. The V gene end was trimmed by 3 bases and the J gene end by 11 bases; junction bases not matched to a gene: 9. CDR3 amino acids: CASSIEGQGSAQHF. The DNA for the CDR3 is TGTGCCAGTAGTATCGAAGGACAGGGCTCGGCCCAGCATTTT.

The chain recombines TRBV7-2 with TRBJ1-6, with D perhaps TRBD1 (5 bases). This CDR3 is built from 15 residues. V dropped 0 bases and J dropped 7 bases, with 10 bases sitting between them. Germline V gene lookup returns CDR1 SGHTA and CDR2 FQGNSA. CDR3 coding DNA: TGTGCCAGCAGCTTAGCGGGGGGAAACAATTCACCCCTCCACTTT. This sequence encodes CASSLAGGNNSPLHF.

V gene TRBV29-1 combines with J gene TRBJ1-5, with no clear D. CDR3 size: 12 residues. The germline V and J ends were trimmed by 4 bases and 7 bases, with 11 bases remaining between them. The germline CDR1 and CDR2 sequences are SQVTM and ANQGSEA. This CDR3 is CSVGASGQPQHF. CDR3 in DNA: TGCAGCGTTGGGGCCTCTGGCCAGCCCCAGCATTTT.

The gene calls are TRBV7-2 and TRBJ1-3; D gene uncertain. Looked up from germline, CDR1 is SGHTA and CDR2 is FQGNSA. V gave up 6 bases and J gave up 0 bases, with 15 bases separating them. The CDR3 length is 16 residues. The CDR3 is CASSRSWSISGNTIYF. CDR3 coding DNA: TGTGCCAGCAGTCGAAGCTGGTCGATCTCTGGAAACACCATATATTTT.

The chain combines TRBV7-6 with TRBJ1-6; 7 bases fit TRBD1. From germline, CDR1 is SGHVS and CDR2 FNYEAQ. This CDR3 has 16 residues. V gave up 5 bases and J gave up 0 bases; unmatched junction bases: 4. CDR3 region: CASSVRDSSYNSPLHF. CDR3 sequence (DNA): TGTGCCAGCAGCGTCCGGGACAGCTCCTATAATTCACCCCTCCACTTT.

The rearrangement joins TRBV6-5 to TRBJ2-7; 7 bases are a match to TRBD2. The junction had 7 bases not matched to a gene; V was cut back by 0 bases and J by 5 bases. The CDR3 contains 15 residues. The V gene's germline CDR1 is MNHEY and CDR2 SVGAGI. CDR3 nucleotide sequence: TGTGCCAGCAGTTACTCATTCCCAGCGGGGAACGAGCAGTACTTC. As protein: CASSYSFPAGNEQYF.

The J gene is TRBJ2-7, the V gene TRBV18, with D possibly matching TRBD1 (5 bases). CDR1 is KGHSH and CDR2 is LQKENI in the germline V gene. V dropped 2 bases and J dropped 3 bases, with 8 bases sitting between them. This CDR3 comprises 13 residues. In nucleotides, the CDR3 is TGTGCCAGCTCACCAGGGGCTCGCTACGAGCAGTACTTC. It codes for CASSPGARYEQYF.

This clone was recorded a few times. The rearrangement joins TRBV30 to TRBJ2-7; D is unclear. The V end lost 1 base, the J end lost 2 bases, and 6 bases lay between the germline ends. The CDR3 is made up of 12 amino acids. Germline V lookup: CDR1 GTSNPN, CDR2 SVGIG (reference sequence). CDR3 residues: CAWSDPAYEQYF. In nucleotides, the CDR3 is TGTGCCTGGAGTGACCCAGCCTACGAGCAGTACTTC.

This rearrangement joins TRBV5-6 to TRBJ1-1; 9 bases fit TRBD1. This CDR3 region has 14 residues. Germline V gives CDR1 SGHDT, CDR2 YYEEEE. V trimming: 4 bases; J trimming: 1 base; junction bases outside the gene matches: 2. CDR3: CASSTDRGNTEAFF. The CDR3 DNA follows: TGTGCCAGCAGCACGGACAGGGGGAACACTGAAGCTTTCTTT. The full variable domain, its missing parts supplied by reference TRBV5-6 and TRBJ1-1, is DAGVTQSPTHLIKTRGQQVTLRCSPKSGHDTVSWYQQALGQGPQFIFQYYEEEERQRGNFPDRFSGHQFPNYSSELNVNALLLGDSALYLCASSTDRGNTEAFFGQGTRLTVV.

The table lists this clone with a few counts. The rearrangement links TRBV6-1 to TRBJ2-5; 9 bases are shared with TRBD1. The germline V gene has CDR1 MNHNS and CDR2 SASEGT. V trimming: 4 bases; J trimming: 3 bases; junction bases outside the gene matches: 9. The CDR3 covers 16 residues. The CDR3 sequence: CASSAQRTGAEETQYF. The CDR3 DNA is TGTGCCAGCAGTGCCCAAAGGACAGGGGCCGAAGAGACCCAGTACTTC.

V usage is TRBV4-3 and J usage is TRBJ1-4; TRBD1 matches 8 bases. The CDR3 is 14 residues long. V gave up 6 bases and J gave up 6 bases; unmatched junction bases: 6. Germline V gene sequence: CDR1 LGHNA, CDR2 YSLEER. The CDR3 DNA sequence: TGCGCCAGCAGTGAACAGGGGGTTGATGAAAAACTGTTTTTT. Protein: CASSEQGVDEKLFF.

This clone was found a few times. The chain couples TRBV29-1 to TRBJ1-4, with a weak D call TRBD1 (6 bases). The CDR3 consists of 19 residues. V gave up 3 bases and J gave up 5 bases, with 28 bases separating them. In germline, CDR1 is SQVTM, CDR2 ANQGSEA. The CDR3 is CSVDAPLVLTGWENEKLFF. The CDR3 DNA reads TGCAGCGTTGACGCCCCTCTCGTTTTGACAGGTTGGGAAAATGAAAAACTGTTTTTT.

DNA for the CDR3: TGTGCCAGCAGCTTAGTGGGCGGGACCCGGGAGCAGTACTTC. Residues: CASSLVGGTREQYF. This rearrangement joins TRBV7-2 to TRBJ2-7; D is perhaps TRBD2 (6 bases). CDR1 SGHTA and CDR2 FQGNSA come from the germline V gene. This CDR3 has 14 residues. The V end lost 1 base, the J end lost 7 bases, and 14 bases lay between the germline ends.

The genes are TRBV11-2 and TRBJ1-2; D is uncertain. V was clipped by 6 bases and J by 6 bases, with 17 bases between them. The germline V gene has CDR1 SGHAT and CDR2 FQNNGV. The CDR3 totals 14 residues. CDR3 bases: TGTGCCAGCAGACCGATCACCAGGTGGGATGGCTACACCTTC. This translates into CASRPITRWDGYTF.

V gene TRBV16 combines with J gene TRBJ2-3, with D possibly matching TRBD2 (6 bases). Germline assignment: CDR1 KGHSY and CDR2 FQNENV. Trimming took off 0 bases at V and 5 bases at J, with 9 bases between the two ends. The CDR3 totals 14 residues. As DNA, the CDR3 is TGTGCCAGCAGCCAATCGCGGCGGGGAGATACGCAGTATTTT. This codes for CASSQSRRGDTQYF.

The rearrangement uses TRBV19 and TRBJ1-1, with 7 bases matching TRBD1. Germline CDR1 reads LNHDA; CDR2 reads SQIVND (reference sequence). The CDR3 is 13 amino acids. Trimming took 10 bases from V and 4 from J; bases not matched to a gene: 9. The CDR3 DNA reads TGTGCCACCACGACAGGGTCGGGCACTGAAGCTTTCTTT. It codes for CATTTGSGTEAFF.

The rearrangement links TRBV5-1 to TRBJ2-5, with D tentatively TRBD2 (5 bases). The ends were cut back, 4 bases at V and 0 bases at J, with 19 bases in the middle. This CDR3 region has 17 residues. Germline V CDR1 and CDR2: SGHRS, YFSETQ. The DNA for the CDR3 is TGCGCCAGCAGCCTCGGGGTGGCGGACCTGTACCAAGAGACCCAGTACTTC. Translating it yields CASSLGVADLYQETQYF.

The chain uses TRBV4-3 and TRBJ2-7; the D is unclear. Trimming took off 0 bases at V and 0 bases at J, with 9 bases between the two ends. Per the germline V gene, CDR1 is LGHNA and CDR2 is YSLEER. This CDR3 contains 15 residues. The CDR3 sequence is CASSQESQPSYEQYF. Here the CDR3 DNA reads TGCGCCAGCAGCCAAGAGTCACAGCCCTCCTACGAGCAGTACTTC.

The gene calls are TRBV7-2 and TRBJ2-3; D call uncertain. This CDR3 has 13 residues. V lost 3 bases and J 9 bases, leaving 13 bases between the germline ends. In germline, CDR1 is SGHTA, CDR2 FQGNSA. The CDR3 DNA sequence: TGTGCCAGCAGCTTTGCTACCCAGTCCACGCAGTATTTT. Its protein is CASSFATQSTQYF.

The chain uses TRBV19 and TRBJ1-3, with D uncertain. The CDR3 is 14 amino acids. Trimming cost V 3 bases and J 2 bases, with 8 bases left between them. Germline V gene sequence: CDR1 LNHDA, CDR2 SQIVND (reference sequence). The CDR3 here is CASSMKPTGNTIYF. CDR3 DNA sequence: TGTGCCAGTAGTATGAAACCGACTGGAAACACCATATATTTT.

This rearrangement joins TRBV6-5 to TRBJ1-4; D is unclear. The CDR3 sequence is 13 residues long. V was pared by 6 bases and J by 4 bases, with 9 bases between. The germline CDR1 and CDR2 sequences are MNHEY and SVGAGI. CDR3 coding DNA: TGTGCCAGCAGCCGGGATCGTAATGAAAAACTGTTTTTT. It translates to CASSRDRNEKLFF.

The chain recombines TRBV30 with TRBJ2-2, with TRBD2 matching 8 bases. The germline V gene encodes CDR1 GTSNPN and CDR2 SVGIG (reference sequence). The CDR3 consists of 13 residues. The V segment lost 3 bases and the J segment 6 bases; nucleotides outside the gene matches: 3. The CDR3 region is CAWSRGGAGELFF. The CDR3 nucleotides are TGTGCCTGGAGCCGGGGGGGTGCCGGGGAGCTGTTTTTT.

The chain joins TRBV4-1 to TRBJ2-2, with no clear D. Trimming took 4 bases from V and 6 from J, leaving 12 bases between them. There are 14 residues in the CDR3. Germline V gene data show CDR1 as MGHRA and CDR2 as YSYEKL. The CDR3 sequence: CASSPPRVSGELFF. As DNA, the CDR3 is TGCGCCAGCAGCCCCCCCCGGGTGTCCGGGGAGCTGTTTTTT.

The chain recombines TRBV9 with TRBJ2-1, with D perhaps TRBD1 (5 bases). The germline V and J ends were trimmed by 7 bases and 3 bases, with 14 bases remaining between them. The CDR3 extends over 14 amino acids. Germline V gene lookup returns CDR1 SGDLS and CDR2 YYNGEE. CDR3: CASDRGQGYNEQFF. The CDR3 nucleotides read TGTGCCAGCGATAGAGGTCAGGGCTACAATGAGCAGTTCTTC.

This chain joins TRBV7-2 and TRBJ2-1; D may be TRBD1 (6 bases). The CDR3 covers 12 residues. The V gene's germline CDR1 is SGHTA and CDR2 FQGNSA. With 4 bases removed from V and 10 bases from J, the gap between germline ends came to 11 bases. This CDR3 is CASSSMGTEQFF. The CDR3 coding sequence is TGTGCCAGCAGCTCTATGGGGACAGAGCAGTTCTTC.

CDR3 DNA: TGCGCCAGCAGCATTCCTTTCCCAGCGGGGGGCCCCCCCACAGATACGCAGTATTTT. This sequence encodes CASSIPFPAGGPPTDTQYF. This sequence joins TRBV5-1 and TRBJ2-3; 9 positions agree with TRBD2. The J segment lost 2 bases and the V segment lost 4 bases, leaving 17 bases of the junction unmatched. In germline, CDR1 is SGHRS, CDR2 YFSETQ. This CDR3 is 19 amino acids long. Full variable domain (rest looked up from reference TRBV5-1 and TRBJ2-3): KAGVTQTPRYLIKTRGQQVTLSCSPISGHRSVSWYQQTPGQGLQFLFEYFSETQRNKGNFPGRFSGRQFSNSRSEMNVSTLELGDSALYLCASSIPFPAGGPPTDTQYFGPGTRLTVL.

The chain is built from TRBV27 and TRBJ2-7; D ambiguous. The CDR3 length is 10 residues. From germline, CDR1 is MNHEY and CDR2 SMNVEV (reference sequence). Trimming pared 8 bases from V and 3 bases from J, leaving 5 bases between. As DNA, the CDR3 is TGTGCCAGCGGCCACTACGAGCAGTACTTC. Its protein is CASGHYEQYF.

This chain uses TRBV5-1 with TRBJ1-1; TRBD1 is a possible D gene (5 bases). The germline gives CDR1 SGHRS, CDR2 YFSETQ. V shed 0 bases and J shed 6 bases, with 15 bases lying between them. This CDR3 contains 15 residues. The CDR3 bases are TGCGCCAGCAGCTTGGCCGGAGGGGCCGAGGCTGAAGCTTTCTTT. Its protein is CASSLAGGAEAEAFF.

The genes are TRBV5-6 and TRBJ1-4; TRBD1 agrees at 8 bases. The CDR3 has 17 residues. Trimming at V came to 0 bases and at J to 8 bases, leaving 12 bases not matched to a gene. CDR1 and CDR2 from the germline V gene are SGHDT and YYEEEE. CDR3 DNA: TGTGCCAGCAGCTTGGACCAGGGGGCACTGAGTCGCGAAAAACTGTTTTTT. Its protein is CASSLDQGALSREKLFF. The full variable domain, with the rest looked up from reference TRBV5-6 and TRBJ1-4, is DAGVTQSPTHLIKTRGQQVTLRCSPKSGHDTVSWYQQALGQGPQFIFQYYEEEERQRGNFPDRFSGHQFPNYSSELNVNALLLGDSALYLCASSLDQGALSREKLFFGSGTQLSVL.